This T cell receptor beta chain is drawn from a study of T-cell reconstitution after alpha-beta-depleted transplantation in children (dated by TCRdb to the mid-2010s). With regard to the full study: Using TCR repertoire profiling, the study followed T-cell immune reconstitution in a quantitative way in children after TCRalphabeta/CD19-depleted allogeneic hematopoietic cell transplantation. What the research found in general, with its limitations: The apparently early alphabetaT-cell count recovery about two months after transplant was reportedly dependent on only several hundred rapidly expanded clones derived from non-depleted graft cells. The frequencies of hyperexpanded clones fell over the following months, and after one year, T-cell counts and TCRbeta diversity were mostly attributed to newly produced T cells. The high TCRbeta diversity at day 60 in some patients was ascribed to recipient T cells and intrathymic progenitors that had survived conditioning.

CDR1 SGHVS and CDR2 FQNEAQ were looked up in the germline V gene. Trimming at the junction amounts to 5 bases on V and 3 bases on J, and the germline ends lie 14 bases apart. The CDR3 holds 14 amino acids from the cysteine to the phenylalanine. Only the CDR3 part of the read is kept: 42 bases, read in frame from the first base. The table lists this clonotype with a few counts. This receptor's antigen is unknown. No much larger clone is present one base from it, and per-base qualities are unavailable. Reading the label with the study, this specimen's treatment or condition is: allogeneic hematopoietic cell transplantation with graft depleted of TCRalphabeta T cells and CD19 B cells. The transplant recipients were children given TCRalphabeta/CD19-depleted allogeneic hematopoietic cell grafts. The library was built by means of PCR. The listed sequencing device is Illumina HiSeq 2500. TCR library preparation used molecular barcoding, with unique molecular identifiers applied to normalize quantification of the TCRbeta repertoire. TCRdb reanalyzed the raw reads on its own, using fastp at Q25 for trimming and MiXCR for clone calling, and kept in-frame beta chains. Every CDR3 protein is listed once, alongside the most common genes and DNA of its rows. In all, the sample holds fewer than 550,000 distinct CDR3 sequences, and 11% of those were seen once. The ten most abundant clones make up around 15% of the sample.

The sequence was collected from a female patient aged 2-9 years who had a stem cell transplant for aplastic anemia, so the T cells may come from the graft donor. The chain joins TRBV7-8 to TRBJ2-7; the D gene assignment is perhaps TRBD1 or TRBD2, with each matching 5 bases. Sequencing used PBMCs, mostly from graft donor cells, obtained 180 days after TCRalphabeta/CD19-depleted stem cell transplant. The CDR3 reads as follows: CASSETRDLYEQYF. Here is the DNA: TGTGCCAGCAGCGAGACCAGGGACCTCTACGAGCAGTACTTC.